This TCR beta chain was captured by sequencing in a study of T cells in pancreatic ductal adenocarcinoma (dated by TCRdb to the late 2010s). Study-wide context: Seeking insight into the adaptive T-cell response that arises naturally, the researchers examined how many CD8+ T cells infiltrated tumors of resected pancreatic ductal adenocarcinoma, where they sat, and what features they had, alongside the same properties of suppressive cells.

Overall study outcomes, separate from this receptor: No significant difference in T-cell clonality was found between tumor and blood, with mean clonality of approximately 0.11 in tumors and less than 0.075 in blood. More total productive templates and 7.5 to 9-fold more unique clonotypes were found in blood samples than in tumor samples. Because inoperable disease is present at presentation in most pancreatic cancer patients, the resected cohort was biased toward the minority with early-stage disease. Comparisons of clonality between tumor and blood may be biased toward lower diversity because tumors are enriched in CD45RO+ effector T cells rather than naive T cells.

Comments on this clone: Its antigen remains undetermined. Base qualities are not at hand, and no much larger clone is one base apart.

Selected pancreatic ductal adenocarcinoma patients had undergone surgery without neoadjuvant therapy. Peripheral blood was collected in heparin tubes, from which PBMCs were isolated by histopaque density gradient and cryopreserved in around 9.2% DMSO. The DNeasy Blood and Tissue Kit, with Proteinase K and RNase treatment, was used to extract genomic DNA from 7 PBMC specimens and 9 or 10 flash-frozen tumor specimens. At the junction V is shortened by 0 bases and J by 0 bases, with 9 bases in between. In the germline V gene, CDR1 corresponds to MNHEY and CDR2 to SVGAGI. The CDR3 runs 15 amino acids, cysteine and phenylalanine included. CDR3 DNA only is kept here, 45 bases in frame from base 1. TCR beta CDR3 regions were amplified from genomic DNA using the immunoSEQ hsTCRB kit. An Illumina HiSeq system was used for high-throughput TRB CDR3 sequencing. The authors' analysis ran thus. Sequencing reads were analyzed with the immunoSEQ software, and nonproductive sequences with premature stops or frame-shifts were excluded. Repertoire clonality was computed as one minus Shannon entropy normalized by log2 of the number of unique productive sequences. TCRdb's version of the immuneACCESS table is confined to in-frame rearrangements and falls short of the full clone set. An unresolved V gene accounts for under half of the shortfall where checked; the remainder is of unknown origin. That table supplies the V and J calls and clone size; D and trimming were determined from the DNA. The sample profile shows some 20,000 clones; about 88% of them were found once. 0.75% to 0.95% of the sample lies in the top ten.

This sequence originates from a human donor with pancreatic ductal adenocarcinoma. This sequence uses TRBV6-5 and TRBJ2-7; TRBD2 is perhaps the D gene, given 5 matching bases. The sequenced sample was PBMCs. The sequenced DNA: TGTGCCAGCAGTTACTCAATAGGGAGCTCCTACGAGCAGTACTTC. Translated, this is CASSYSIGSSYEQYF.